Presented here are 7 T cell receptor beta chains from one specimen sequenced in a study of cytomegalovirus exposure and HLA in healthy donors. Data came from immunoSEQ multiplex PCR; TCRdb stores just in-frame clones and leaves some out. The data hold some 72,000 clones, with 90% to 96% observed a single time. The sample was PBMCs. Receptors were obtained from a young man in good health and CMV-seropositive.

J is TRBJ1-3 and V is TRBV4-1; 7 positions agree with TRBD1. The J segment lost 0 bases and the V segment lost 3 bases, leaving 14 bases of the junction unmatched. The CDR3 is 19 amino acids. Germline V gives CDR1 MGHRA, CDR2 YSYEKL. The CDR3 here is CASSHKVRDSKYSGNTIYF. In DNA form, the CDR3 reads TGCGCCAGCAGCCACAAAGTCCGGGACAGCAAGTACTCTGGAAACACCATATATTTT.

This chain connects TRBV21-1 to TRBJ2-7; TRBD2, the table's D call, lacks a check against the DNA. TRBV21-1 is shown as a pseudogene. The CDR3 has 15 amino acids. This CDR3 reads CASSKAPSGAYEQYF. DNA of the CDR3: TGTGCCAGCAGCAAAGCGCCTAGCGGGGCCTACGAGCAGTACTTC.

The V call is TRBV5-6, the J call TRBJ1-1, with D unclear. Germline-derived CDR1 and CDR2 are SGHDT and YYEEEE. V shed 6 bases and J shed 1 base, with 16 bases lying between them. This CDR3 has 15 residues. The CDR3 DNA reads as TGTGCCAGCACCCCCCTAGGGCGGGCGAACACTGAAGCTTTCTTT. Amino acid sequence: CASTPLGRANTEAFF. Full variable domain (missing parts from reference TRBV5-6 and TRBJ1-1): DAGVTQSPTHLIKTRGQQVTLRCSPKSGHDTVSWYQQALGQGPQFIFQYYEEEERQRGNFPDRFSGHQFPNYSSELNVNALLLGDSALYLCASTPLGRANTEAFFGQGTRLTVV.

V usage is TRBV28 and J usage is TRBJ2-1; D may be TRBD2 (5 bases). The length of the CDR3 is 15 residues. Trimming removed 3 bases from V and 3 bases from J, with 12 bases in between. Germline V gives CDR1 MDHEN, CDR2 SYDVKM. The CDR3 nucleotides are TGTGCCAGCAGTTTCGGAGCGGTTAGCTACAATGAGCAGTTCTTC. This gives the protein CASSFGAVSYNEQFF.

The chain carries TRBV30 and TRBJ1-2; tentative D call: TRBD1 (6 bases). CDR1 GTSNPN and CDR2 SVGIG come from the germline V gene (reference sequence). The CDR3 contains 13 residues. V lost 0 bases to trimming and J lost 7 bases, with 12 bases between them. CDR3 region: CAWSVRRGAGYTF. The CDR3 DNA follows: TGTGCCTGGAGTGTACGCCGGGGGGCTGGCTACACCTTC.

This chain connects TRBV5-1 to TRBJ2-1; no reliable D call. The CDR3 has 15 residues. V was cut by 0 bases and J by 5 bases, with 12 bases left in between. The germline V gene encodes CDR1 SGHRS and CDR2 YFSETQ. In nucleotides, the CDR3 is TGCGCCAGCAGCTTGGAAGAACAGTCCAACAATGAGCAGTTCTTC. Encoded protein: CASSLEEQSNNEQFF.

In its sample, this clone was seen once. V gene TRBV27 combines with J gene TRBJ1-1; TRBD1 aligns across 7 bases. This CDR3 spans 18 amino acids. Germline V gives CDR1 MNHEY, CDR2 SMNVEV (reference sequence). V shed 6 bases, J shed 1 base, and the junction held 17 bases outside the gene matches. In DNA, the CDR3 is TGTGCCAGCAGAAAGTTTAAGGGGACAGACAGATGGAACACTGAAGCTTTCTTT. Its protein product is CASRKFKGTDRWNTEAFF.